The 5 T cell receptor beta chains presented below share a single source sample, sequenced in a study of T cell responses to AZD1222 COVID-19 vaccine. Sequenced by immunoSEQ multiplex PCR; TCRdb stores in-frame clones only, minus some. The sample lists 150,000 to 200,000 clones; around 94% were seen once. Sequences were derived from peripheral blood, sampled 28 days after the second AZD1222 dose. The receptor set was obtained from an adult who received the AZD1222 COVID-19 vaccine.

The J gene is TRBJ1-3, the V gene TRBV6-5, with D possibly being TRBD1 (5 bases). Germline V CDR1 and CDR2: MNHEY, SVGAGI. CDR3 length: 15 amino acids. V lost 2 bases to trimming and J lost 0 bases, with 8 bases between them. The CDR3 bases are TGTGCCAGCAGTTACCAGGGCAGCTCTGGAAACACCATATATTTT. Amino acid sequence: CASSYQGSSGNTIYF.

The genes are TRBV7-2 and TRBJ2-1; 16 bases match TRBD2. The V gene's germline CDR1 is SGHTA and CDR2 FQGNSA. V lost 4 bases to trimming and J lost 9 bases; unmatched junction nucleotides: 12. This CDR3 region has 18 residues. The DNA for the CDR3 is TGTGCCAGCAGCTGGAGATCCGGGACTAGCGGGGGGGCCACTGAGCAGTTCTTC. The encoded protein is CASSWRSGTSGGATEQFF.

The chain employs TRBV9 and TRBJ1-2, with 7 positions matching TRBD1. The V and J ends lost 3 bases and 0 bases, in that order; junction bases with no gene match: 8. The length of the CDR3 is 16 residues. The V gene's germline CDR1 is SGDLS and CDR2 YYNGEE. CDR3 DNA sequence: TGTGCCAGCAGCGCACGGGACAGCCTTGCTAACTATGGCTACACCTTC. Translated: CASSARDSLANYGYTF.

The rearrangement joins TRBV5-1 to TRBJ2-3; possibly TRBD2 for D (7 bases). This CDR3 has 15 amino acids. CDR1 is SGHRS, CDR2 YFSETQ, per germline. The germline V and J ends were trimmed by 7 bases and 3 bases, with 18 bases remaining between them. The CDR3: CASGGGGIGTDTQYF. Written as DNA, the CDR3 is TGCGCCAGCGGAGGGGGGGGCATTGGGACAGATACGCAGTATTTT.

V usage is TRBV11-3 and J usage is TRBJ2-3, with D unresolved. The CDR3 loop spans 12 amino acids. V was trimmed by 1 base and J by 4 bases, leaving 3 bases between them. The germline V gene encodes CDR1 SGHNT and CDR2 YENEEA. The CDR3 region has the DNA TGTGCCAGCAGCTTAGCGGCAGATACGCAGTATTTT. Protein sequence: CASSLAADTQYF.